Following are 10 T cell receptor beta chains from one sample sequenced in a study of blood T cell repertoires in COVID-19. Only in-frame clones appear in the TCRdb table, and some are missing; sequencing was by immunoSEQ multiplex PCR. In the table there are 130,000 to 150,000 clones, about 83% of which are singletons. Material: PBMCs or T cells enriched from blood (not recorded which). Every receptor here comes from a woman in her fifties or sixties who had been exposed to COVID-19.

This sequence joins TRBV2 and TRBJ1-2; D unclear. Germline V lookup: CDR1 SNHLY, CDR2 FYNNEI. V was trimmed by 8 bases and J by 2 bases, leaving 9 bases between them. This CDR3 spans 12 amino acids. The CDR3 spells CASLSGNYGYTF. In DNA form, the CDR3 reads TGTGCCAGCCTATCGGGGAACTATGGCTACACCTTC.

The CDR3 DNA reads as TGTGCCAGCAGCCGCGTACTAGCGGGAGGGCCCCAGTCCTACAATGAGCAGTTCTTC. The encoded protein is CASSRVLAGGPQSYNEQFF. The chain has TRBV7-8 and TRBJ2-1; 13 bases map to TRBD2. CDR1 and CDR2 (germline): SGHVS, FQNEAQ. The CDR3 is made up of 19 amino acids. Germline trimming cut 5 bases from V and 1 base from J; bases unmatched to any gene: 11.

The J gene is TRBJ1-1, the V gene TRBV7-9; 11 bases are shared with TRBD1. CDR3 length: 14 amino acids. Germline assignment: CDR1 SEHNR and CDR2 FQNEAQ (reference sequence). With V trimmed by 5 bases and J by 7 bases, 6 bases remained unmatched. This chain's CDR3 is CASSRTGGMGEAFF. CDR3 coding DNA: TGTGCCAGCAGCCGGACAGGGGGCATGGGTGAAGCTTTCTTT.

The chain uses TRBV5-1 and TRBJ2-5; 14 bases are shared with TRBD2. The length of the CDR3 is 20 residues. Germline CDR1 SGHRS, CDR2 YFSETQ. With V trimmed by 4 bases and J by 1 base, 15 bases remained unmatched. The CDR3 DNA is TGCGCCAGCAGCCCAGAGTGGACTAGCGGGGGGCCTGGGGCCCAAGAGACCCAGTACTTC. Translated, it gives CASSPEWTSGGPGAQETQYF. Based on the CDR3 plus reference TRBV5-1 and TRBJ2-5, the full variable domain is KAGVTQTPRYLIKTRGQQVTLSCSPISGHRSVSWYQQTPGQGLQFLFEYFSETQRNKGNFPGRFSGRQFSNSRSEMNVSTLELGDSALYLCASSPEWTSGGPGAQETQYFGPGTRLLVL.

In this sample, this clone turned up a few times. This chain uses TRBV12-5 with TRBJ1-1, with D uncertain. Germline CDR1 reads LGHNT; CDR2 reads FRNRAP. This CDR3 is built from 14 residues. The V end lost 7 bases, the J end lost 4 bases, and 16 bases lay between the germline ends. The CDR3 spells CASAQFFGGTEAFF. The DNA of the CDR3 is TGTGCTAGTGCTCAATTCTTTGGAGGCACTGAAGCTTTCTTT.

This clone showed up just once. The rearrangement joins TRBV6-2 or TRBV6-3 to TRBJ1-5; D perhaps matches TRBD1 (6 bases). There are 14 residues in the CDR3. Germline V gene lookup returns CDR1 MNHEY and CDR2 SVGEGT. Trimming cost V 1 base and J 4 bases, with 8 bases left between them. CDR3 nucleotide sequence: TGTGCCAGCAGTTACTTGGACAGAAATCAGCCCCAGCATTTT. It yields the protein CASSYLDRNQPQHF.

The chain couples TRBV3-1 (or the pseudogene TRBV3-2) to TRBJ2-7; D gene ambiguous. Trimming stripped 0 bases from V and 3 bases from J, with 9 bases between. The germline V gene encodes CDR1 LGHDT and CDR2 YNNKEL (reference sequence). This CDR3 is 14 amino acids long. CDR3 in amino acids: CASSQELRGYEQYF. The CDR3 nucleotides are TGTGCCAGCAGCCAAGAGCTTCGCGGCTACGAGCAGTACTTC.

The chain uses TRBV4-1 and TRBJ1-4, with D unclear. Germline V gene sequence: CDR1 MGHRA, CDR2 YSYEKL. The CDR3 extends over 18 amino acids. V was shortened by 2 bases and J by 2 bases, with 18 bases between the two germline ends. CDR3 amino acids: CASSQRWMEGSTNEKLFF. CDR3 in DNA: TGCGCCAGCAGCCAAAGGTGGATGGAGGGAAGCACTAATGAAAAACTGTTTTTT.

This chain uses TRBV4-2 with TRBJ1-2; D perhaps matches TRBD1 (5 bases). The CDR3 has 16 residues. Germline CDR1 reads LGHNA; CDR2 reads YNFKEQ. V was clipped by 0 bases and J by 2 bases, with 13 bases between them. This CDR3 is CASSQDSTGTNYGYTF. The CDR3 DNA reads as TGTGCCAGCAGCCAAGATTCAACAGGAACAAACTATGGCTACACCTTC.

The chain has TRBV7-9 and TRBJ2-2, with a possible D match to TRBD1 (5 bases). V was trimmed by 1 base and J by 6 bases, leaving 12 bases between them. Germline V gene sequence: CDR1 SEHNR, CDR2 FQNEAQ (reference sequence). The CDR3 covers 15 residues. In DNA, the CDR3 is TGTGCCAGCAGCTTAGTCCAGGGTTACCCCGGGGAGCTGTTTTTT. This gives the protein CASSLVQGYPGELFF.